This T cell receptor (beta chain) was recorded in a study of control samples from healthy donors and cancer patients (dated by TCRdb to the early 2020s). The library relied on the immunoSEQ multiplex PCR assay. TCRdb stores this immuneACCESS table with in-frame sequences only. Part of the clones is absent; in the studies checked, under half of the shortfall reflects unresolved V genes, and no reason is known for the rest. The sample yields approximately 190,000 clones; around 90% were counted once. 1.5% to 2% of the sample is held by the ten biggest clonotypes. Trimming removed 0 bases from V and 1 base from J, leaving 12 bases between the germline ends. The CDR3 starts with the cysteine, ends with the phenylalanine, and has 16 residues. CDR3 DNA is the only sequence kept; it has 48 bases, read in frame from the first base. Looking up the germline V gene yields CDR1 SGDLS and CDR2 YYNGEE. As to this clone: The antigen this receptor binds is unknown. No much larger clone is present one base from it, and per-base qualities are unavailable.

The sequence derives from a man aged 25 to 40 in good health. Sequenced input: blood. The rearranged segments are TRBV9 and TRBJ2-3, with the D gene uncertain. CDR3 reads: CASSVGYFRGTDTQYF. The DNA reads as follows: TGTGCCAGCAGCGTAGGCTACTTTAGGGGCACAGATACGCAGTATTTT.